These T cell receptor beta chains were read from a single sample in a study of cytomegalovirus exposure and HLA in healthy donors. TCRdb's table, derived via immunoSEQ multiplex PCR, lists solely in-frame clones and lacks some. The sample records some 150,000 clones, around three fifths being singletons. Specimen: PBMCs. These receptors were obtained from a woman in her 40s in good health and CMV-seronegative. Both conserved end residues are part of each CDR3. The D gene is left open where the match is weak. Rows give clone size only sometimes, using once, few, many, or a class for an expanded clone.

v_gene	j_gene	d_gene	abundance	CDR3aa	CDR3nt
TRBV5-6	TRBJ2-2	.	.	CASSLVQVGGELFF	TGTGCCAGCAGCTTGGTACAGGTCGGCGGGGAGCTGTTTTTT
TRBV5-6	TRBJ1-6	.	.	CASSALSKGEPNSPLHF	TGTGCCAGCAGCGCCCTCAGTAAGGGAGAACCTAATTCACCCCTCCACTTT
TRBV5-1	TRBJ2-1	.	.	CASSPRADSIGNEQFF	TGCGCCAGCAGCCCCCGAGCGGACTCTATTGGCAATGAGCAGTTCTTC
TRBV5-1	TRBJ1-2	TRBD1	.	CASSSLSGQGTYGYTF	TGCGCCAGCAGCTCTCTTTCAGGACAGGGGACCTATGGCTACACCTTC
TRBV18	TRBJ1-4	TRBD1	few	CASSPSTGYEKLFF	TGTGCCAGCTCACCCTCGACAGGGTATGAAAAACTGTTTTTT
TRBV19	TRBJ2-4	.	.	CASSDQRLDGNIQYF	TGTGCCAGTAGTGACCAGCGCCTAGATGGAAACATTCAGTACTTC
TRBV4-2	TRBJ2-1	TRBD2	.	CASSQGGTSGSNEQFF	TGTGCCAGCAGCCAGGGAGGGACTAGCGGGTCCAATGAGCAGTTCTTC
TRBV7-9	TRBJ2-1	.	few	CASSWAGYNEQFF	TGTGCCAGCAGCTGGGCAGGTTACAATGAGCAGTTCTTC
TRBV10-1	TRBJ2-2	TRBD1	.	CASSEVPGQGVTGELFF	TGCGCCAGCAGTGAAGTACCGGGACAGGGGGTAACCGGGGAGCTGTTTTTT
TRBV6-5	TRBJ1-3	.	.	CASKADRDSGNTIYF	TGTGCCAGCAAGGCCGACAGAGACTCTGGAAACACCATATATTTT
TRBV5-1	TRBJ2-2	.	.	CASNMGRNTGELFF	TGCGCCAGCAATATGGGGCGCAACACCGGGGAGCTGTTTTTT
TRBV18	TRBJ1-2	.	few	CASSPDGGHAGYTF	TGTGCCAGCTCACCTGACGGGGGGCACGCGGGCTACACCTTC
TRBV7-2	TRBJ1-1	.	.	CASSLERATEAFF	TGTGCCAGCAGCTTAGAGCGGGCCACTGAAGCTTTCTTT
TRBV7-6	TRBJ1-1	TRBD1	.	CASSLGTGGYEAFF	TGTGCCAGCAGCTTAGGCACAGGGGGCTATGAAGCTTTCTTT
TRBV28	TRBJ2-3	TRBD2	.	CASSLYSGGVTDTQYF	TGTGCCAGCAGTTTATACTCGGGGGGAGTCACAGATACGCAGTATTTT
TRBV7-9	TRBJ2-3	TRBD1	.	CASSHIYQGVRTDTQYF	TGTGCCAGCAGTCACATCTATCAGGGGGTTCGTACAGATACGCAGTATTTT
TRBV4-2	TRBJ2-4	.	.	CASSQDVAEAKNIQYF	TGTGCCAGCAGCCAAGATGTGGCAGAAGCCAAAAACATTCAGTACTTC
TRBV7-2	TRBJ2-7	.	.	CASSSFRAPPYEQYF	TGTGCCAGCAGCTCATTCAGGGCGCCCCCCTACGAGCAGTACTTC
TRBV11-3	TRBJ2-6	TRBD1	.	CASSPRTGSSGANVLTF	TGTGCCAGCAGCCCACGGACAGGATCCTCTGGGGCCAACGTCCTGACTTTC
TRBV12-5	TRBJ1-1	TRBD1	few	CASGLGQGNTEAFF	TGTGCTAGTGGTTTGGGACAGGGGAACACTGAAGCTTTCTTT
TRBV19	TRBJ1-5	.	.	CASSPTGTFNQPQHF	TGTGCCAGTAGTCCCACAGGGACATTCAATCAGCCCCAGCATTTT
TRBV7-3	TRBJ1-4	.	.	CASSRTVGEKLFF	TGTGCCAGCAGCCGGACAGTCGGCGAAAAACTGTTTTTT
TRBV2	TRBJ2-7	TRBD2	.	CASRGGSYEQYF	TGTGCCAGCAGGGGGGGGTCCTACGAGCAGTACTTC
TRBV7-8	TRBJ1-5	.	few	CASSLGGGRVGQPQHF	TGTGCCAGCAGCTTAGGGGGGGGGCGAGTAGGACAGCCCCAGCATTTT
TRBV7-8	TRBJ2-7	.	.	CASSLFLTGANEQYF	TGTGCCAGCAGCTTATTCCTAACAGGCGCGAACGAGCAGTACTTC
TRBV9	TRBJ1-2	.	.	CASSPRGASPNYGYTF	TGTGCCAGCAGCCCTCGGGGAGCCTCCCCTAACTATGGCTACACCTTC
TRBV7-2	TRBJ2-7	TRBD1	once	CASSLVGTGGYEQYF	TGTGCCAGCAGCTTAGTGGGGACAGGTGGCTACGAGCAGTACTTC
TRBV19	TRBJ1-2	.	few	CASSSVNRLYGYTF	TGTGCCAGTAGCAGCGTCAACCGGCTCTATGGCTACACCTTC
TRBV18	TRBJ1-2	.	.	CASSTTGNYGYTF	TGTGCCAGCTCAACGACAGGAAACTATGGCTACACCTTC
TRBV7-9	TRBJ1-1	TRBD1	.	CASSFRQGSNTEAFF	TGTGCCAGCAGCTTTCGACAGGGATCGAACACTGAAGCTTTCTTT